This TCR beta chain emerged from a study of vaccination effects on CD4 cells after COVID-19 (dated by TCRdb to 2021 to 2024). Study-level background: In the ViraFEST assay, PBMC were stimulated with viral peptide pools, and antigen-specific CD4+ T cell clonotypes were then identified by expansion using TCR sequencing. Post-vaccine samples across the study were collected a median of 72 days after the second dose, with a range of 14 to 241. Each well held 1.5 million to 2 million PBMC cultured in IMDM containing about 5.4% human AB serum, 8 to 10 IU/ml IL-2 and gentamicin, along with around 11 ug/ml peptides. The study compared SARS-CoV-2 spike-specific CD4+ TCR repertoires before and after mRNA vaccination in COVID-19 convalescent patients and infection-naive vaccine recipients. Altogether, 10 COVID-19 convalescent patients and a handful of SARS-CoV-2-naive healthy vaccine recipients made up the full study. Cultures from other donors in the study were sequenced with the Oncomine TCR Beta short-read assay on an Illumina iSeq 100.

What the study reported, not specific to this receptor: At late post-vaccination timepoints, both infection-induced and vaccine-induced clones showed marked clonal contraction, consistent with waning T cell responses. Among healthy vaccine recipients, nearly all vaccine-induced clones were SARS-CoV-2 mono-reactive, and only 1 of 255 was cross-reactive with common cold coronaviruses. Only a small number of convalescent patients were included, and no early post-infection timepoints were available, which limited the study.

After less than 13 days of culture, CD4+ T cells were isolated with the EasySep CD4+ T cell isolation kit. Two doses of either the BNT162b2 or the mRNA-1273 mRNA SARS-CoV-2 vaccine were administered to participants. None of the healthy vaccine recipients had a prior SARS-CoV-2 infection, which was confirmed by nucleocapsid antibody tests that came back negative both before and after vaccination. On days 3 and 7, half of the culture medium was replaced with fresh IL-2-containing medium. Each peptide stimulation condition was cultured in triplicate wells unless otherwise noted. Using Ficoll-Paque Plus gradient centrifugation, PBMC were separated from whole blood and then either used fresh or cryopreserved at -140C. The QIAamp micro DNA kit was used to extract genomic DNA from the cultured CD4+ T cells. For this clone: There is no known antigen for this receptor. No clone much larger than this one lies a single base away; base qualities are absent.

The CDR3 spans 14 residues, from the cysteine through the phenylalanine. Here the CDR3 DNA is all that survives: 42 bases in frame from base 1. CDR1 and CDR2 were assigned from the germline V gene as MNHEY and SVGAGI. V sheds 0 bases and J sheds 4 bases, leaving 4 bases between their ends. The receptor library was made with the immunoSEQ multiplex PCR assay. DNA from the CD4+ T cells that had been cultured and isolated underwent TCR beta CDR3 sequencing. The paper's data handling went like this. The analysis removed non-productive TCR sequences, trimmed reads to the CDR3 region, and retained only CDR3s that were 7 or more amino acids long. The MANAFEST web app was used to pick out antigen-specific clonotypes by comparing their expansion in peptide wells with that in reference cultures. To be called positive, a clone needed expansion at FDR<0.05 compared with the reference and with all other wells, an odds ratio greater than 5, and a frequency greater than 0.1% in two replicate wells. A clonotype was called cross-reactive if it was significantly expanded both in SARS-CoV-2 spike wells and in at least one common cold coronavirus spike condition. Using the stringdist R package, CDR3 similarity was measured by Levenshtein distance, and unrooted trees were constructed with ape in R 3.6.1. TCRdb carries this immuneACCESS record with in-frame sequences only. Its versions omit some clonotypes, under half of them owing to an unresolved V gene in the studies checked, with the rest unexplained. V and J calls and clone size follow that table, whereas D and trimming were derived from the DNA. The sample records tens of thousands of clones, around 85% of which are singletons. In total, the top ten clones hold 2% to 3% of the sample.

The rearrangement combines TRBV6-5 with TRBJ2-6; no D gene can be assigned with confidence. Specimen: CD4+ T cells from PBMCs cultured without peptide, collected after COVID-19 vaccination. This clonotype originated in a human donor who received a COVID-19 vaccine. The CDR3: CASSYSRGANVLTF. The bases read TGTGCCAGCAGTTACTCGCGGGGGGCCAACGTCCTGACTTTC.